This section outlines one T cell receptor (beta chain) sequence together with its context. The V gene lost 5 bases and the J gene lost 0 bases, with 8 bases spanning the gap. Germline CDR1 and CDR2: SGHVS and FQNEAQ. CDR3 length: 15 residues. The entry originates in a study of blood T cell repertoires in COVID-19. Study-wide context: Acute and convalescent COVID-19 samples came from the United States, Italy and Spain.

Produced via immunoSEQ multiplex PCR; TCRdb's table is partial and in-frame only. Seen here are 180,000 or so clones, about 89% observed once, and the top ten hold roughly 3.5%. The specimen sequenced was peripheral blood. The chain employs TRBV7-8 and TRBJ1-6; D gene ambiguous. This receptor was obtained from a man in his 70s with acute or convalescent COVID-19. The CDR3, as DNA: TGTGCCAGCAGCGGCCCGGGCTCCTATAATTCACCCCTCCACTTT. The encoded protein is CASSGPGSYNSPLHF.